This is a list of T cell receptor beta chains from one sample in a study of cytomegalovirus exposure and HLA in healthy donors. Repertoires were generated with immunoSEQ multiplex PCR, while TCRdb's copy carries only in-frame clones and drops some. The profile shows some 100,000 clones, under 85% of them singletons. The specimen was PBMCs. The receptors shown here come from a man aged 40-49 years in good health and CMV-seronegative. Each CDR3 is given with its conserved first and last residue. The D gene is left open where the match is weak. Expanded clones get a size class; other rows say once, few or many, or leave the size out.

>TRBJ2-2|TRBD1|TRBV7-9|.
TGTGCCAGCAGCGGCGGGACAGGGGATCCCGGGGAGCTGTTTTTT
CASSGGTGDPGELFF
>TRBJ2-7|TRBD1|TRBV4-2|once
TGTGCCAGCAGCCAAGGACGTGTCGGGACAGTGGGTGGCCCCTACGAGCAGTACTTC
CASSQGRVGTVGGPYEQYF
>TRBJ1-1|.|TRBV13|few
TGTGCCAGCAGCTCCGTTTACAGGAACACTGAAGCTTTCTTT
CASSSVYRNTEAFF
>TRBJ1-2|.|TRBV28|.
TGTGCCAGCAGTTTAGAGGGTGGCTATGGCTACACCTTC
CASSLEGGYGYTF
>TRBJ2-5|TRBD2|TRBV28|.
TGTGCCAGCAGTTCCGTCTACGGGGGGAGAGAGACCCAGTACTTC
CASSSVYGGRETQYF
>TRBJ2-7|.|TRBV13|.
TGTGCCAGCAGCTTAGAGGGGCACGCATCCTACGAGCAGTACTTC
CASSLEGHASYEQYF
>TRBJ2-4|.|TRBV5-6|few
TGTGCCAGCAGCTTCGGGACTAAAAACATTCAGTACTTC
CASSFGTKNIQYF
>TRBJ2-7|.|TRBV27|.
TGTGCCAGCAGCCACCTGGACTCGGCAGCCTACGAGCAGTACTTC
CASSHLDSAAYEQYF
>TRBJ2-5|.|TRBV7-2|few
TGTGCCAGCGCCTGGGCAGCTATTTGGGAGACCCAGTACTTC
CASAWAAIWETQYF
>TRBJ1-5|.|TRBV18|.
TGTGCCAGCTCACCGGGCCAGCTCAATCAGCCCCAGCATTTT
CASSPGQLNQPQHF
>TRBJ2-7|.|TRBV6-5|.
TGTGCCAGCAGTTACTCGGCAGGCTGGTCCTACGAACAGTACTTC
CASSYSAGWSYEQYF
>TRBJ1-4|.|TRBV5-3|few
TGTGCCAGAAGCTTGGCTCAACAGTTTAATGAAAAACTGTTTTTT
CARSLAQQFNEKLFF
>TRBJ1-1|.|TRBV13|once
TGTGCCAGCAGCTTAATGACATCTCAAAGGGGCACTGAAGCTTTCTTT
CASSLMTSQRGTEAFF
>TRBJ2-7|.|TRBV4-3|.
TGCGCCAGCAGTCTAGACTGGGGCGCGTGCGAGCAGTACTTC
CASSLDWGACEQYF
>TRBJ2-2|TRBD2|TRBV11-2|.
TGTGCCAGCAGCGAGACTAGCGGGGGACCGAACACCGGGGAGCTGTTTTTT
CASSETSGGPNTGELFF
>TRBJ1-2|.|TRBV6-6|few
TGTGCCAGCGGTGGAAAGGGGATGGTGGATGGCTACACCTTC
CASGGKGMVDGYTF
>TRBJ1-2|TRBD1|TRBV5-4|.
TGTGCCAGCAGTTGGGACAGGGGGGGCTACACCTTC
CASSWDRGGYTF
>TRBJ1-5|TRBD1|TRBV4-3|.
TGCGCCAGCAGCCAAGGGACAGGGAACCCGTTTCAGCCCCAGCATTTT
CASSQGTGNPFQPQHF
>TRBJ1-5|.|TRBV28|.
TGTGCCAGCAGACTCCCGGTCGGGGGTCAGCCCCAGCATTTT
CASRLPVGGQPQHF
>TRBJ2-7|.|TRBV10-3|.
TGTGCCATCCGTGTGCAGTACGAGCAGTACTTC
CAIRVQYEQYF
>TRBJ1-3|TRBD1|TRBV6-5|.
TGTGCCAGCAGTTACTCGAATGACAGGGGTTACACCATATATTTT
CASSYSNDRGYTIYF
>TRBJ2-5|.|TRBV11-3|.
TGTGCCAGCAGCTTAGGCCCAGTACAAGAGACCCAGTACTTC
CASSLGPVQETQYF
>TRBJ1-1|.|TRBV5-1|.
TGCGCCAGCAGCTTGGCCGGGAGGGTAGGGTACACTGAAGCTTTCTTT
CASSLAGRVGYTEAFF
>TRBJ1-2|.|TRBV7-6|.
TGTGCCAGCAGCCTGAGCGTTACAGGAAACTATGGCTACACCTTC
CASSLSVTGNYGYTF
>TRBJ1-6|.|TRBV7-3|.
TGTGCCAGCAGTGTTGACAGCTCCTATAATTCACCCCTCCACTTT
CASSVDSSYNSPLHF
>TRBJ1-1|.|TRBV7-2|.
TGTGCCAGCAGCGCGGGCAGCCTGAACACTGAAGCTTTCTTT
CASSAGSLNTEAFF